These 8 T cell receptor beta chains were all obtained from the same sample, sequenced in a study of cytomegalovirus exposure and HLA in healthy donors. Both 60 Vbeta primers and 13 Jbeta primers went into the PCR. Measured with immunoSEQ multiplex PCR; TCRdb has only the in-frame clones, and not every one. The sample has around 160,000 clones; roughly 74% are singletons. Material: PBMCs. These TCRs come from a male donor in good health and CMV-seronegative.

This chain uses TRBV6-6 with TRBJ1-2; 9 bases agree with TRBD1. This CDR3 contains 14 residues. V dropped 0 bases and J dropped 4; count of bases not matched to a gene: 0. Germline loops: CDR1 MNHNY, CDR2 SVGAGI (reference sequence). CDR3 region: CASSYSDRGYGYTF. CDR3 sequence (DNA): TGTGCCAGCAGTTACTCGGACAGGGGCTATGGCTACACCTTC.

This clone has more than one count but fewer than ten. This chain joins TRBV19 and TRBJ2-1; 11 nucleotides line up with TRBD2. Germline V gene lookup returns CDR1 LNHDA and CDR2 SQIVND (reference sequence). The CDR3 totals 18 residues. The V segment lost 5 bases and the J segment 7 bases; nucleotides outside the gene matches: 16. The CDR3 nucleotides read TGTGCCAGTAGTTCCCTCGGTTATGAGACTAGCGGGGCGAATGAGCAGTTCTTC. Residues: CASSSLGYETSGANEQFF.

The chain is built from TRBV10-1 and TRBJ1-5, with a tentative D call TRBD1 (6 bases). Trimming removed 3 bases from V and 5 bases from J, with 11 bases in between. Germline loops: CDR1 WNHNN, CDR2 SYGVQD (reference sequence). This CDR3 comprises 14 residues. For the CDR3, the DNA is TGCGCCAGCAGTGAAGGCGGGGGCCATCAGCCCCAGCATTTT. Its translation: CASSEGGGHQPQHF.

The V and J genes are TRBV18 and TRBJ1-2; TRBD1 agrees at 7 bases. Germline assignment: CDR1 KGHSH and CDR2 LQKENI. The trim removed 2 bases at V and 8 bases at J, leaving 5 bases unmatched. The CDR3 loop spans 13 amino acids. The CDR3 sequence is CASSPGTEEGYTF. Here the CDR3 DNA reads TGTGCCAGCTCACCAGGGACAGAGGAAGGCTACACCTTC.

The gene calls are TRBV7-6 and TRBJ2-3; TRBD2 matches at 10 bases. V dropped 4 bases and J dropped 3; count of bases not matched to a gene: 4. The CDR3 runs 15 residues. CDR1 is SGHVS, CDR2 FNYEAQ, per germline. The CDR3 coding sequence is TGTGCCAGCAGCTCGACTAGCGGGCGAACAGATACGCAGTATTTT. Its translation is CASSSTSGRTDTQYF.

The rearrangement uses TRBV4-3 and TRBJ2-2; 8 bases line up with TRBD2. CDR3 length equals 16 residues. The germline V gene encodes CDR1 LGHNA and CDR2 YSLEER. Trimming cost V 4 bases and J 6 bases; bases outside gene matches: 10. CDR3 residues: CASSRRTRGGPGELFF. The CDR3 DNA follows: TGCGCCAGCAGCCGACGGACTCGGGGGGGCCCCGGGGAGCTGTTTTTT.

The rearrangement links TRBV19 to TRBJ2-6; the D gene is possibly TRBD1 (6 bases). V was trimmed by 4 bases and J by 3 bases, leaving 19 bases between them. The CDR3 extends over 18 amino acids. Germline loops: CDR1 LNHDA, CDR2 SQIVND (reference sequence). The DNA for the CDR3 is TGTGCCAGTAGTACCGGGACAAGAAGATATAGTGGGGCCAACGTCCTGACTTTC. Its translation is CASSTGTRRYSGANVLTF.

The chain employs TRBV7-9 and TRBJ2-5; 8 nucleotides align to TRBD2. The V and J ends lost 5 bases and 2 bases, in that order; junction bases with no gene match: 10. The CDR3 totals 16 residues. Germline V gene data show CDR1 as SEHNR and CDR2 as FQNEAQ (reference sequence). DNA of the CDR3: TGTGCCAGCAGCCGGGCGCGGGGGGCGCGGCAAGAGACCCAGTACTTC. Its protein product is CASSRARGARQETQYF. Variable domain in full (rest from reference TRBV7-9 and TRBJ2-5): DTGVSQNPRHKITKRGQNVTFRCDPISEHNRLYWYRQTLGQGPEFLTYFQNEAQLEKSRLLSDRFSAERPKGSFSTLEIQRTEQGDSAMYLCASSRARGARQETQYFGPGTRLLVL.